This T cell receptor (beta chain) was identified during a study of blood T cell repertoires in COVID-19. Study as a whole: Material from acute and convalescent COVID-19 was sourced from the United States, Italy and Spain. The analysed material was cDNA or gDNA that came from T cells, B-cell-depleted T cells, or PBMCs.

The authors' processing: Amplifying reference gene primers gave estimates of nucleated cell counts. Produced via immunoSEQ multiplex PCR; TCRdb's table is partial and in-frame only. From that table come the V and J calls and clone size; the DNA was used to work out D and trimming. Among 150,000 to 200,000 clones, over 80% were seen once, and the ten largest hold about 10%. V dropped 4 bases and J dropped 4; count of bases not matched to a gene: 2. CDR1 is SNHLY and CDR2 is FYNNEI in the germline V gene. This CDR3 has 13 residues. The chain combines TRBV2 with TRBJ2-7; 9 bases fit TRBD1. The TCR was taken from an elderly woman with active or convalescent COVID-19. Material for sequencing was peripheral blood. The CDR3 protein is CASSAGTGYEQYF. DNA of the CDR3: TGTGCCAGCAGTGCCGGGACAGGGTACGAGCAGTACTTC.